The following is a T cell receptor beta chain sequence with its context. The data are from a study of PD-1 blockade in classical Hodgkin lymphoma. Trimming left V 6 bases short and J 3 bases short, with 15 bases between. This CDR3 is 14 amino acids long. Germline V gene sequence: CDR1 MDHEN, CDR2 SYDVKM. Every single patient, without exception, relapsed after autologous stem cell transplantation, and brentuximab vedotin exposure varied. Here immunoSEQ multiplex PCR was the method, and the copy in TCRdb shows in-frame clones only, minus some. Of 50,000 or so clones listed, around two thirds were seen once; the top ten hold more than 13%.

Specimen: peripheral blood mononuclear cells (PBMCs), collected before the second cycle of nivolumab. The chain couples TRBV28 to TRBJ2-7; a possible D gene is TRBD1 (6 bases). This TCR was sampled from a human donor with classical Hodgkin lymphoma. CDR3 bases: TGTGCCAGCAGCCTCCGGGACACCTACTACGAGCAGTACTTC. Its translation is CASSLRDTYYEQYF.